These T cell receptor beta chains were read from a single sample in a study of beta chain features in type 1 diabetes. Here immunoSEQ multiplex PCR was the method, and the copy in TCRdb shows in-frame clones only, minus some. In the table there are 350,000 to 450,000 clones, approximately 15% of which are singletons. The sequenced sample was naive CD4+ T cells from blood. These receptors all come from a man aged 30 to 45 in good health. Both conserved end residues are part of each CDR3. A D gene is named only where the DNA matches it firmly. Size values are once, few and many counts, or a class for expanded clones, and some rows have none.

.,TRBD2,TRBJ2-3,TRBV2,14,TGTGCCAGCAGTGGTTCACTAGCGGGGGTAACGCAGTATTTT,CASSGSLAGVTQYF
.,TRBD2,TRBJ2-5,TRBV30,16,TGTGCCTGGAGTCTACTAGCGGGAGGGCCCCGGGAGACCCAGTACTTC,CAWSLLAGGPRETQYF
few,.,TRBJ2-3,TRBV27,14,TGTGCCAGCAGTGGGGGTCCGAGCACAGATACGCAGTATTTT,CASSGGPSTDTQYF
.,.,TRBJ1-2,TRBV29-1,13,TGCAGCGTTTTGGGTAGGGGATCGAGAGGCTACACCTTC,CSVLGRGSRGYTF
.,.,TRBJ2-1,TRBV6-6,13,TGTGCCAGCAGTTACTCGAACTGGTTTGGAGAGTTCTTC,CASSYSNWFGEFF
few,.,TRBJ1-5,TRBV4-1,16,TGCGCCAGCAGCCAAGGCTTCGCGGGGCTCGGACAGCCCCAGCATTTT,CASSQGFAGLGQPQHF
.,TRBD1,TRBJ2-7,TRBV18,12,TGTGCCAGCTCACCCACAGGGGACGAGCAGTACTTC,CASSPTGDEQYF
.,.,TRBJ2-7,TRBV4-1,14,TGCGCCAGCAGCCAAGAGAGCTTAGTGTACGAGCAGTACTTC,CASSQESLVYEQYF
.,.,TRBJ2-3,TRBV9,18,TGTGCCAGCAGCGTAGCTGAGGGCTCTGAGGGTCGGGCAGATACGCAGTATTTT,CASSVAEGSEGRADTQYF
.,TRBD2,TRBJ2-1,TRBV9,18,TGTGCCAGCAGCGCGGGACTAGCGGGGTCCAGCTCCTACAATGAGCAGTTCTTC,CASSAGLAGSSSYNEQFF
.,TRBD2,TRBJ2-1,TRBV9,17,TGTGCCAGCAGCGTAGCCCTCGGGACTAGCGGGACTCCGCAGCAGTTCTTC,CASSVALGTSGTPQQFF
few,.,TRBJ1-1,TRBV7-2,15,TGTGCCAGCAGCTTAGGCCAGCCGGGGAACACTGAAGCTTTCTTT,CASSLGQPGNTEAFF
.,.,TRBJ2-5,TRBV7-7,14,TGTGCTAGCAGCTTATCGGGGTCCCGGGAGACCCAGTACTTC,CASSLSGSRETQYF
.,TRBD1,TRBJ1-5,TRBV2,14,TGTGCCAGCACCAGAGAGACAGGGGGTCAGCCCCAGCATTTT,CASTRETGGQPQHF
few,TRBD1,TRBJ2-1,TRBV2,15,TGTGCCAGCATCACAGGGGGCAACTACTACAATGAGCAGTTCTTC,CASITGGNYYNEQFF
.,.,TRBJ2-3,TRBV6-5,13,TGTGCCAGCAGTTCCCCAGGGACAGATACGCAGTATTTT,CASSSPGTDTQYF
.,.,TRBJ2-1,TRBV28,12,TGTGCCAGCAGTTCTCTGTTCAATGAGCAGTTCTTC,CASSSLFNEQFF
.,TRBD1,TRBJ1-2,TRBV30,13,TGTGCCTGGAGGCGGACAGGGGGCGATGGCTACACCTTC,CAWRRTGGDGYTF
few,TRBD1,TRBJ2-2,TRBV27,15,TGTGCCAGCGGACCGGGACAGGGTATCCCCGGGGAGCTGTTTTTT,CASGPGQGIPGELFF
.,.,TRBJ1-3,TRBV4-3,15,TGCGCCAGCAGCCGCAGGAGTAACTCTGGAAACACCATATATTTT,CASSRRSNSGNTIYF
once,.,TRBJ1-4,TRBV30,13,TGTGCCTGGAATGGCGTTATGGGTGAAAAACTGTTTTTT,CAWNGVMGEKLFF
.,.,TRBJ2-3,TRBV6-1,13,TGTGCCAGCAGTGACTGGGTCCCAGATACGCAGTATTTT,CASSDWVPDTQYF
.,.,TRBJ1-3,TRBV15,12,TGTGCCACCAGCACCATGGGAAACACCATATATTTT,CATSTMGNTIYF
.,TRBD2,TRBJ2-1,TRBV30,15,TGTGCCTGGACCGTCAGGCTAGCGGACTACAATGAGCAGTTCTTC,CAWTVRLADYNEQFF
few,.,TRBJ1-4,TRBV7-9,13,TGTGCCGGAAAGGGGCAGGGAGACGAAAAACTGTTTTTT,CAGKGQGDEKLFF
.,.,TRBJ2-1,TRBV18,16,TGTGCCAGCTCACGCGTCGGCCGGAGCTCCTACAATGAGCAGTTCTTC,CASSRVGRSSYNEQFF
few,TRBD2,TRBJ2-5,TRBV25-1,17,TGTGCCAGCAGTGAATTCTCGGGGACTAGCCGGCAAGAGACCCAGTACTTC,CASSEFSGTSRQETQYF
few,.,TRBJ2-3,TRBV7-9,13,TGTGCCAGCAGCTTCCCGGCCGCAGATACGCAGTATTTT,CASSFPAADTQYF
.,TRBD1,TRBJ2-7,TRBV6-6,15,TGTGCCAGCAGTTACCCGGACAGGGGGTCCTACGAGCAGTACTTC,CASSYPDRGSYEQYF
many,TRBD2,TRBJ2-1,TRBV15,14,TGTGCCACCGAGAAGCGGGAGCGTGGGAATGAGCAGTTCTTC,CATEKRERGNEQFF
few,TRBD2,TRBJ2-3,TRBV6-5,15,TGTGCCAGCAGTACCGGACTAGGACCCACAGATACGCAGTATTTT,CASSTGLGPTDTQYF
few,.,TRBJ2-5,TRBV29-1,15,TGCAGCACGAGAAAAGGCAGGGGATTGGGAGAGACCCAGTACTTC,CSTRKGRGLGETQYF
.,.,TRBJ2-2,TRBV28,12,TGTGCCAGCAGGGTTTTTACCGGGGAGCTGTTTTTT,CASRVFTGELFF